Below, 21 T cell receptor beta chains from the same sample are listed, as sequenced in a study of CD8 T cells in Susac syndrome. An input of about 0.45 to 1 ug of RNA was subjected to reverse transcription using random hexamers. One entry per CDR3 protein, called by TCRdb with MiXCR from the immunoSEQ multiplex PCR reads. The top ten clones hold roughly 0.094% of a sample with approximately 160,000 distinct CDR3 sequences, approximately 93% of them seen once. Material: CD4+ T cells from PBMCs. These receptors all come from a human donor with multiple sclerosis.

CDR3 loop: CASSLGPADTQYF. CDR3 DNA: TGTGCCAGCAGCTTAGGGCCAGCGGATACGCAGTATTTT. This rearrangement joins TRBV7-3 to TRBJ2-3, with D hard to call. The CDR3 consists of 13 residues. The V gene's germline CDR1 is SGHTA and CDR2 FQGTGA. V was pared by 2 bases and J by 6 bases, with 9 bases between.

The chain is built from TRBV5-6 and TRBJ2-3; no clear D gene. This CDR3 comprises 16 residues. V lost 0 bases to trimming and J lost 2 bases, with 13 bases between them. CDR1 SGHDT and CDR2 YYEEEE come from the germline V gene. This CDR3 is CASSLDRQANTDTQYF. In DNA, the CDR3 is TGTGCCAGCAGCTTGGATCGTCAGGCAAACACAGATACGCAGTATTTT.

This clonotype was found once. V and J are TRBV19 and TRBJ2-1; TRBD2 matches 9 bases. CDR3 length: 13 residues. Trimming at V came to 6 bases and at J to 12 bases, leaving 9 bases not matched to a gene. Germline-derived CDR1 and CDR2 are LNHDA and SQIVND (reference sequence). CDR3 residues: CASRGLAPPGQFF. The CDR3 coding sequence is TGTGCCAGTAGGGGACTAGCCCCCCCGGGGCAGTTCTTC.

CDR3 sequence (DNA): TGTGCCTGGAGAACCGGTACTGAAGCTTTCTTT. Its translation is CAWRTGTEAFF. V is TRBV30 and J is TRBJ1-1; D unclear. CDR1 and CDR2 (germline): GTSNPN, SVGIG (reference sequence). This CDR3 comprises 11 residues. V lost 3 bases and J lost 5, with 7 bases in between. Full variable domain (missing parts from reference TRBV30 and TRBJ1-1): SQTIHQWPATLVQPVGSPLSLECTVEGTSNPNLYWYRQAAGRGLQLLFYSVGIGQISSEVPQNLSASRPQDRQFILSSKKLLLSDSGFYLCAWRTGTEAFFGQGTRLTVV.

The rearrangement uses TRBV19 and TRBJ1-4; D is uncertain. The CDR3 has 13 residues. V lost 3 bases and J 10 bases, leaving 12 bases between the germline ends. The germline V gene encodes CDR1 LNHDA and CDR2 SQIVND (reference sequence). The CDR3 here is CASSMMGMGKLFF. The CDR3 DNA sequence: TGTGCCAGTAGTATGATGGGGATGGGAAAACTGTTTTTT.

The J gene is TRBJ1-5, the V gene TRBV18; D unclear. The length of the CDR3 is 15 residues. Germline lookup yields CDR1 KGHSH and CDR2 LQKENI. Trimming shortened V by 3 bases and J by 1 base, and 10 bases separated the two germline ends. CDR3 residues: CASSPSSGSNQPQHF. CDR3 sequence (DNA): TGTGCCAGCTCACCCTCCAGCGGGAGCAATCAGCCCCAGCATTTT.

In this sample, this clonotype turned up a few times. This chain connects TRBV7-8 to TRBJ1-2; 7 bases map to TRBD1. Trimming cost V 1 base and J 4 bases; bases outside gene matches: 3. Germline assignment: CDR1 SGHVS and CDR2 FQNEAQ. The CDR3 loop spans 14 amino acids. CDR3 protein: CASSLDRGGYGYTF. CDR3 nucleotides: TGTGCCAGCAGCTTAGACAGGGGAGGCTATGGCTACACCTTC.

The J gene is TRBJ2-7, the V gene TRBV24-1; the match to TRBD1 covers 8 bases. From germline, CDR1 is KGHDR and CDR2 SFDVKD. V shed 3 bases, J shed 3 bases, and the junction held 9 bases outside the gene matches. The CDR3 spans 16 residues. The chain's CDR3 is CATSDPGTGGGYEQYF. In DNA form, the CDR3 reads TGTGCCACCAGTGATCCTGGGACAGGCGGAGGCTACGAGCAGTACTTC.

The CDR3 region has the DNA TGTGCCAGCAGCCTCACAAGACAACAGGGGGGGTACACTGAAGCTTTCTTT. Protein: CASSLTRQQGGYTEAFF. J is TRBJ1-1 and V is TRBV4-2; 8 bases agree with TRBD1. Per germline, CDR1 LGHNA and CDR2 YNFKEQ. The junction had 13 bases not matched to a gene; V was cut back by 4 bases and J by 3 bases. The CDR3 has 17 residues.

This sequence joins TRBV3-1 and TRBJ2-5, with 12 bases aligning to TRBD2. The CDR3 is made up of 17 amino acids. Germline V gene data show CDR1 as LGHDT and CDR2 as YNNKEL (reference sequence). V shed 2 bases, J shed 9 bases, and the junction held 13 bases outside the gene matches. The CDR3 loop reads CASSQFRLAGARKAQYF. The CDR3 nucleotides read TGTGCCAGCAGCCAATTTCGACTAGCGGGAGCGCGGAAGGCCCAGTACTTC.

The CDR3 loop reads CASSYANDGIEYEQYF. CDR3 coding DNA: TGTGCCAGCAGTTACGCTAACGACGGAATCGAGTACGAGCAGTACTTC. The V gene is TRBV6-7, the J gene TRBJ2-7; D gene ambiguous. TRBV6-7 is an ORF; its function is uncertain. The CDR3 runs to 16 residues. Between the trimmed V and J ends, which lost 2 bases and 4 bases, there was a span of 18 bases.

The rearrangement links TRBV3-1 to TRBJ1-6, with 7 bases aligning to TRBD1. V was clipped by 4 bases and J by 7 bases; unmatched bases: 7. CDR1 and CDR2 from the germline V gene are LGHDT and YNNKEL (reference sequence). CDR3 length: 15 residues. This CDR3 reads CASSRDRVRNSPLHF. The CDR3 nucleotides read TGTGCCAGCAGCCGCGACAGGGTACGCAATTCACCCCTCCACTTT.

This clonotype was seen just once. This chain joins TRBV28 and TRBJ2-3; no clear D gene. Between the trimmed V and J ends, which lost 4 bases and 5 bases, there was a span of 7 bases. The CDR3 consists of 12 residues. CDR1 and CDR2 (germline): MDHEN, SYDVKM. CDR3 nucleotide sequence: TGTGCCAGCAGTTCGGACGGAGATACGCAGTATTTT. It specifies CASSSDGDTQYF.

This clonotype has just one count. The CDR3, as DNA: TGCAGTGCTCCCCCGGCGGGGGGAGGAGATACGCAGTATTTT. Its translation is CSAPPAGGGDTQYF. The chain uses TRBV20-1 and TRBJ2-3; TRBD2 matches 8 bases. This CDR3 has 14 residues. With V trimmed by 5 bases and J by 5 bases, 9 bases remained unmatched. Germline CDR1 is DFQATT and CDR2 is SNEGSKA (reference sequence).

V gene TRBV4-3 combines with J gene TRBJ1-1; D is unresolved. This CDR3 contains 16 residues. Trimming shortened V by 4 bases and J by 4 bases, and 19 bases separated the two germline ends. CDR1 LGHNA and CDR2 YSLEER come from the germline V gene. This chain's CDR3 is CASSREPGGIRTEAFF. In DNA, the CDR3 is TGCGCCAGCAGCCGAGAGCCAGGCGGAATCCGCACTGAAGCTTTCTTT.

The chain uses TRBV5-1 and TRBJ2-3, with 7 bases that match TRBD2. This CDR3 has 13 amino acids. Germline CDR1 reads SGHRS; CDR2 reads YFSETQ. The V and J ends lost 5 bases and 2 bases, in that order; junction bases with no gene match: 2. The CDR3 DNA reads TGCGCCAGCAGTTGGGACTACACAGATACGCAGTATTTT. It yields the protein CASSWDYTDTQYF.

This clonotype has just one count. The V call is TRBV12-3 or TRBV12-4, the J call TRBJ2-2; D is unresolved. CDR3 length: 15 residues. V was trimmed by 5 bases and J by 5 bases, leaving 15 bases between them. CDR3 DNA sequence: TGTGCCAGCAGTACCCCTATGTATGCGACCGGGGAGCTGTTTTTT. Translating gives CASSTPMYATGELFF.

The chain employs TRBV7-9 and TRBJ2-5; no reliable D call. Germline CDR1 and CDR2: SEHNR and FQNEAQ (reference sequence). The CDR3 consists of 13 residues. The ends were cut back, 3 bases at V and 5 bases at J, with 10 bases in the middle. The CDR3 sequence is CASSFTEKETQYF. The CDR3 DNA sequence: TGTGCCAGCAGCTTCACTGAAAAGGAGACCCAGTACTTC.

This clonotype has a single count. V gene TRBV19 combines with J gene TRBJ1-1; weak D call: TRBD1 (5 bases). Germline CDR1 is LNHDA and CDR2 is SQIVND (reference sequence). V lost 5 bases and J 4 bases, leaving 17 bases between the germline ends. CDR3 length equals 15 residues. The CDR3 bases are TGTGCCAGTAGTCCCCGGGGGACCTCGGGCACTGAAGCTTTCTTT. It translates to CASSPRGTSGTEAFF. Full variable domain (remainder filled in from reference TRBV19 and TRBJ1-1): DGGITQSPKYLFRKEGQNVTLSCEQNLNHDAMYWYRQDPGQGLRLIYYSQIVNDFQKGDIAEGYSVSREKKESFPLTVTSAQKNPTAFYLCASSPRGTSGTEAFFGQGTRLTVV.

The rearrangement links TRBV9 to TRBJ2-1, with D possibly TRBD2 on 5 matching bases. Germline CDR1 and CDR2: SGDLS and YYNGEE. The CDR3 runs 14 residues. The V end was cut by 6 bases, the J end by 4 bases, with 14 bases between. The CDR3 is CASNRGSAYNEQFF. CDR3 nucleotides: TGTGCCAGCAACCGCGGTAGCGCTTACAATGAGCAGTTCTTC.

The chain is built from TRBV20-1 and TRBJ1-2; TRBD1 matches 7 bases. Germline assignment: CDR1 DFQATT and CDR2 SNEGSKA (reference sequence). V shed 3 bases, J shed 7 bases, and the junction held 11 bases outside the gene matches. The length of the CDR3 is 14 residues. The CDR3 spells CSASWSRGQIGYTF. The CDR3 DNA reads as TGCAGTGCTAGCTGGTCAAGGGGGCAGATTGGCTACACCTTC.